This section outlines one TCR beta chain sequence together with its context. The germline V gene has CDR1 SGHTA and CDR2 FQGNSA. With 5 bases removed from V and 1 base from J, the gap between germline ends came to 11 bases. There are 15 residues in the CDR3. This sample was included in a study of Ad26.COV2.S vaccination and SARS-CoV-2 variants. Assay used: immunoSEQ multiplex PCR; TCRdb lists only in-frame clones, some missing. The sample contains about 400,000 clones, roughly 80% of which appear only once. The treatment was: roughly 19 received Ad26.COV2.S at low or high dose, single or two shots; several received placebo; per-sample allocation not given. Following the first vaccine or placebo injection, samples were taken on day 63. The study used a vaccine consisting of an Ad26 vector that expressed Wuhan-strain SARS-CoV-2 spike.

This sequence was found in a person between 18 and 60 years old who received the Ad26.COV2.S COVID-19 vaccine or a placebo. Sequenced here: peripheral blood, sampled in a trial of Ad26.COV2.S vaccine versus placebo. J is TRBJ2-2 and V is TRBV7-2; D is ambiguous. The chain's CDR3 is CASSLSPGNTGELFF. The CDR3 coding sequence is TGTGCCAGCAGCCTAAGTCCGGGGAACACCGGGGAGCTGTTTTTT.